This is a list of T cell receptor beta chains from one sample in a study of blood T cell repertoires in COVID-19. The data were produced by immunoSEQ multiplex PCR, yet TCRdb's version contains in-frame clones alone and is incomplete. The profile shows about 260,000 clones, 85% to 90% of them singletons. The specimen sequenced was PBMCs or T cells enriched from blood (not recorded which). These receptors all come from a middle-aged man who had been exposed to COVID-19. CDR3s include the opening cysteine and the closing phenylalanine or tryptophan. A D gene is named only where the DNA matches it firmly. Where a row states a size, it is once, few, many or the class of an expanded clone; other rows omit it.

d_gene: TRBD1
j_gene: TRBJ2-2
abundance: -
v_gene: TRBV5-1
CDR3aa: CASSLSGTGNTGELFF
CDR3nt: TGCGCCAGCAGCTTGTCGGGGACAGGGAACACCGGGGAGCTGTTTTTT

d_gene: TRBD2
j_gene: TRBJ2-3
abundance: -
v_gene: TRBV5-1
CDR3aa: CASRSAGGSADTQYF
CDR3nt: TGCGCCAGCAGATCAGCGGGAGGTAGTGCAGATACGCAGTATTTT

d_gene: -
j_gene: TRBJ1-4
abundance: -
v_gene: TRBV2
CDR3aa: CASSVAWEKLFF
CDR3nt: TGTGCCAGCAGTGTGGCTTGGGAAAAACTGTTTTTT

d_gene: -
j_gene: TRBJ1-5
abundance: -
v_gene: TRBV7-9
CDR3aa: CATSRGGNNQPQHF
CDR3nt: TGTGCCACCAGTCGTGGAGGGAACAATCAGCCCCAGCATTTT

d_gene: TRBD2
j_gene: TRBJ2-1
abundance: -
v_gene: TRBV5-1
CDR3aa: CASSSSPSGYQFF
CDR3nt: TGCGCCAGCAGCTCCTCCCCTAGCGGTTATCAGTTCTTC

d_gene: TRBD2
j_gene: TRBJ2-1
abundance: -
v_gene: TRBV27
CDR3aa: CASSFFRTSGIVYEQFF
CDR3nt: TGTGCCAGCAGTTTCTTCAGGACTAGCGGGATTGTTTATGAGCAGTTCTTC

d_gene: -
j_gene: TRBJ1-2
abundance: -
v_gene: TRBV12-3/TRBV12-4
CDR3aa: CASSFSSYGYTF
CDR3nt: TGTGCCAGCAGTTTTAGCAGCTATGGCTACACCTTC

d_gene: -
j_gene: TRBJ2-3
abundance: few
v_gene: TRBV11-2
CDR3aa: CASRGAGIVDTQYF
CDR3nt: TGTGCCAGCAGGGGGGCAGGGATAGTAGATACGCAGTATTTT

d_gene: -
j_gene: TRBJ1-1
abundance: few
v_gene: TRBV3-1/TRBV3-2
CDR3aa: CASSQVQNTEAFF
CDR3nt: TGTGCCAGCAGCCAAGTCCAGAACACTGAAGCTTTCTTT

d_gene: -
j_gene: TRBJ1-5
abundance: -
v_gene: TRBV18
CDR3aa: CASSPPSGYQPQHF
CDR3nt: TGTGCCAGCTCACCACCGTCGGGATATCAGCCCCAGCATTTT

d_gene: -
j_gene: TRBJ2-3
abundance: -
v_gene: TRBV15
CDR3aa: CATSGYRGHSTDTQYF
CDR3nt: TGTGCCACCAGCGGATATAGGGGCCATAGCACAGATACGCAGTATTTT

d_gene: -
j_gene: TRBJ1-3
abundance: -
v_gene: TRBV5-1
CDR3aa: CASSLTGDLSGNTIYF
CDR3nt: TGCGCCAGCAGCTTAACAGGCGATCTCTCTGGAAACACCATATATTTT

d_gene: TRBD1
j_gene: TRBJ1-6
abundance: once
v_gene: TRBV18
CDR3aa: CASSPYFSGGSLMNSPLHF
CDR3nt: TGTGCCAGCTCACCATATTTCTCAGGGGGATCCCTTATGAATTCACCCCTCCACTTT

d_gene: -
j_gene: TRBJ1-1
abundance: -
v_gene: TRBV28
CDR3aa: CASRNGWERIAEAFF
CDR3nt: TGTGCCAGCAGGAATGGTTGGGAGCGTATCGCTGAAGCTTTCTTT

d_gene: TRBD1
j_gene: TRBJ1-1
abundance: once
v_gene: TRBV5-1
CDR3aa: CASSSQGGWNTEAFF
CDR3nt: TGCGCCAGCAGCTCACAGGGGGGCTGGAACACTGAAGCTTTCTTT

d_gene: -
j_gene: TRBJ2-1
abundance: -
v_gene: TRBV9
CDR3aa: CASSPRAGRNEQFF
CDR3nt: TGTGCCAGCAGCCCCCGCGCAGGGCGGAATGAGCAGTTCTTC

d_gene: -
j_gene: TRBJ1-6
abundance: -
v_gene: TRBV7-2
CDR3aa: CASSLVLSTGRNSPLHF
CDR3nt: TGTGCCAGCAGCTTAGTCCTCTCCACAGGAAGAAATTCACCCCTCCACTTT

d_gene: -
j_gene: TRBJ1-5
abundance: -
v_gene: TRBV28
CDR3aa: CASSSRSAWQGHQPQHF
CDR3nt: TGTGCCAGCAGTTCCCGGAGCGCCTGGCAGGGCCATCAGCCCCAGCATTTT

d_gene: -
j_gene: TRBJ1-3
abundance: -
v_gene: TRBV19
CDR3aa: CASRDSSAGNTIYF
CDR3nt: TGTGCCAGTAGGGACTCCTCAGCGGGAAACACCATATATTTT

d_gene: -
j_gene: TRBJ1-5
abundance: once
v_gene: TRBV2
CDR3aa: CASSESSQPQHF
CDR3nt: TGTGCCAGCAGTGAATCGAGTCAGCCCCAGCATTTT

d_gene: TRBD1
j_gene: TRBJ1-2
abundance: once
v_gene: TRBV11-3
CDR3aa: CASSLDPSGQGANYGYTF
CDR3nt: TGTGCCAGCAGCTTGGATCCCTCCGGGCAGGGGGCTAACTATGGCTACACCTTC

d_gene: TRBD1
j_gene: TRBJ2-2
abundance: few
v_gene: TRBV24-1
CDR3aa: CATSDSGQGGNTGELFF
CDR3nt: TGTGCCACCAGTGATTCTGGACAGGGTGGGAACACCGGGGAGCTGTTTTTT

d_gene: TRBD2
j_gene: TRBJ2-1
abundance: -
v_gene: TRBV6-5
CDR3aa: CASSYQGLAAGDEQFF
CDR3nt: TGTGCCAGCAGTTACCAGGGACTAGCGGCCGGAGATGAGCAGTTCTTC

d_gene: -
j_gene: TRBJ2-5
abundance: -
v_gene: TRBV29-1
CDR3aa: CSVLRGYQETQYF
CDR3nt: TGCAGCGTTCTCAGGGGTTACCAAGAGACCCAGTACTTC

d_gene: TRBD1
j_gene: TRBJ2-2
abundance: -
v_gene: TRBV9
CDR3aa: CASSGLSGGNTGELFF
CDR3nt: TGTGCCAGCAGCGGACTCTCAGGGGGGAACACCGGGGAGCTGTTTTTT

d_gene: -
j_gene: TRBJ1-2
abundance: -
v_gene: TRBV2
CDR3aa: CASSAGANYGYTF
CDR3nt: TGTGCCAGCAGTGCAGGGGCCAACTATGGCTACACCTTC

d_gene: -
j_gene: TRBJ1-6
abundance: -
v_gene: TRBV5-4
CDR3aa: CASRAQGPNSPLHF
CDR3nt: TGTGCCAGCAGAGCACAGGGCCCGAATTCACCCCTCCACTTT

d_gene: TRBD1
j_gene: TRBJ1-2
abundance: -
v_gene: TRBV13
CDR3aa: CASSSRGQGAFNYGYTF
CDR3nt: TGTGCCAGCAGCTCCAGGGGGCAAGGAGCTTTTAACTATGGCTACACCTTC

d_gene: -
j_gene: TRBJ1-2
abundance: -
v_gene: TRBV27
CDR3aa: CASSWAVGSYGYTF
CDR3nt: TGTGCCAGCAGTTGGGCGGTGGGGAGCTATGGCTACACCTTC

d_gene: TRBD2
j_gene: TRBJ2-2
abundance: -
v_gene: TRBV5-1
CDR3aa: CASSSGLAGGILDTGELFF
CDR3nt: TGCGCCAGCAGCTCGGGACTAGCGGGAGGGATTCTTGACACCGGGGAGCTGTTTTTT

d_gene: -
j_gene: TRBJ1-4
abundance: -
v_gene: TRBV15
CDR3aa: CATSQVKGTGTPREKLFF
CDR3nt: TGTGCCACCAGCCAAGTTAAGGGGACCGGGACACCTCGGGAAAAACTGTTTTTT

d_gene: TRBD1
j_gene: TRBJ1-2
abundance: -
v_gene: TRBV5-1
CDR3aa: CASSYTGEDGYTF
CDR3nt: TGCGCCAGCAGCTACACAGGGGAGGATGGCTACACCTTC

d_gene: TRBD2
j_gene: TRBJ2-3
abundance: -
v_gene: TRBV4-1
CDR3aa: CASSQRGLEPNTDTQYF
CDR3nt: TGCGCCAGCAGCCAACGAGGACTAGAACCCAACACAGATACGCAGTATTTT

d_gene: -
j_gene: TRBJ2-1
abundance: -
v_gene: TRBV12-3/TRBV12-4
CDR3aa: CASSLLAEQFF
CDR3nt: TGTGCCAGCAGCCTACTAGCAGAGCAGTTCTTC

d_gene: -
j_gene: TRBJ1-5
abundance: -
v_gene: TRBV2
CDR3aa: CASSADKARPQHF
CDR3nt: TGTGCCAGCAGTGCTGACAAAGCCAGGCCCCAGCATTTT

d_gene: TRBD2
j_gene: TRBJ2-5
abundance: -
v_gene: TRBV4-1
CDR3aa: CASSQDRTSGETQYF
CDR3nt: TGCGCCAGCAGCCAAGATCGGACTAGCGGCGAGACCCAGTACTTC

d_gene: -
j_gene: TRBJ2-2
abundance: -
v_gene: TRBV7-3
CDR3aa: CASSPFRLEVGTGELFF
CDR3nt: TGTGCCAGCAGCCCTTTCAGGTTGGAGGTCGGGACCGGGGAGCTGTTTTTT

d_gene: TRBD2
j_gene: TRBJ2-7
abundance: once
v_gene: TRBV27
CDR3aa: CASRLLAGGLPSSYEQYF
CDR3nt: TGTGCCAGCAGACTACTAGCGGGGGGTTTGCCCAGCTCCTACGAGCAGTACTTC

d_gene: -
j_gene: TRBJ1-6
abundance: -
v_gene: TRBV5-1
CDR3aa: CASSLALGGADSPLHF
CDR3nt: TGCGCCAGCAGCTTGGCCCTAGGGGGGGCTGATTCACCCCTCCACTTT

d_gene: -
j_gene: TRBJ1-3
abundance: -
v_gene: TRBV5-1
CDR3aa: CASSSDSARGNTIYF
CDR3nt: TGCGCCAGCAGCTCGGACAGTGCCCGGGGAAACACCATATATTTT

d_gene: TRBD1
j_gene: TRBJ1-2
abundance: once
v_gene: TRBV5-1
CDR3aa: CASSLAATGVNGYTF
CDR3nt: TGCGCCAGCAGCTTGGCCGCGACAGGGGTAAATGGCTACACCTTC

d_gene: -
j_gene: TRBJ1-1
abundance: -
v_gene: TRBV7-3
CDR3aa: CASSLWGHTEAFF
CDR3nt: TGTGCCAGCAGCTTATGGGGCCACACTGAAGCTTTCTTT

d_gene: TRBD1
j_gene: TRBJ2-5
abundance: -
v_gene: TRBV7-6
CDR3aa: CASSLFSGQGPETQYF
CDR3nt: TGTGCCAGCAGCTTGTTCTCGGGACAGGGCCCAGAGACCCAGTACTTC

d_gene: TRBD1
j_gene: TRBJ2-3
abundance: -
v_gene: TRBV5-6
CDR3aa: CASSSYRDRFTDTQYF
CDR3nt: TGTGCCAGCAGCTCCTACCGGGACAGATTCACAGATACGCAGTATTTT

d_gene: -
j_gene: TRBJ2-3
abundance: -
v_gene: TRBV3-1/TRBV3-2
CDR3aa: CASSQQIQWTDTQYF
CDR3nt: TGTGCCAGCAGCCAACAAATTCAGTGGACAGATACGCAGTATTTT